The rows below give T cell receptor beta chains drawn from one sample of a study of cytomegalovirus exposure and HLA in healthy donors. The data were produced by immunoSEQ multiplex PCR, yet TCRdb's version contains in-frame clones alone and is incomplete. The sample lists 150,000 to 200,000 clones, about four fifths seen once, with approximately 1.4% in the top ten. Input material: PBMCs. These receptors all come from a girl aged 5 to 17 in good health and CMV-seropositive. Both conserved end residues are part of each CDR3. The D gene is left open where the match is weak. A clone size is listed for some rows: how often the clone was seen (once, few, many), or a class if it is expanded.

TRBV21-1,18,-,TRBJ1-4,-,CASSILPGGTEFIEKLFF,TGTGCCAGCAGCATTCTCCCCGGGGGGACCGAGTTCATTGAAAAACTGTTTTTT
TRBV10-1,15,TRBD2,TRBJ2-1,-,CASSEERGAWNEQFF,TGCGCCAGCAGTGAAGAGCGGGGGGCCTGGAATGAGCAGTTCTTC
TRBV11-2,13,-,TRBJ2-7,-,CASNLAFGGEQYF,TGTGCCAGCAACCTCGCGTTTGGTGGCGAGCAGTACTTC
TRBV15,13,TRBD1,TRBJ2-7,-,CATSTGQNLEQYF,TGTGCCACCAGCACGGGACAGAATTTGGAGCAGTACTTC
TRBV19,18,-,TRBJ2-5,-,CASSIAGVGLLSQETQYF,TGTGCCAGTAGTATAGCAGGGGTCGGTCTCCTCTCCCAAGAGACCCAGTACTTC
TRBV9,14,-,TRBJ1-2,-,CASSPVVQGYGYTF,TGTGCCAGCAGCCCAGTCGTTCAGGGTTATGGCTACACCTTC
TRBV7-2,15,-,TRBJ1-1,-,CASSLLYRWGREAFF,TGTGCCAGCAGCTTATTATATAGGTGGGGGCGAGAAGCTTTCTTT
TRBV5-1,17,-,TRBJ1-3,few,CASSLAPGHLSGNTIYF,TGCGCCAGCAGCTTGGCCCCCGGACATCTCTCTGGAAACACCATATATTTT
TRBV10-3,16,TRBD2,TRBJ2-3,-,CAISGPSGGAPDTQYF,TGTGCCATCAGTGGACCTAGCGGGGGGGCCCCAGATACGCAGTATTTT
TRBV5-6,14,-,TRBJ2-2,-,CASRPTGNTGELFF,TGTGCCAGCAGGCCGACAGGGAACACCGGGGAGCTGTTTTTT
TRBV5-1,11,-,TRBJ2-5,-,CASSFRETQYF,TGCGCCAGCAGCTTCCGAGAGACCCAGTACTTC
TRBV28,15,TRBD2,TRBJ2-5,-,CASSFSGVYQETQYF,TGTGCCAGCAGTTTTAGCGGGGTGTACCAAGAGACCCAGTACTTC
TRBV2,15,-,TRBJ2-6,-,CASSMVGSGANVLTF,TGTGCCAGCAGTATGGTCGGCTCTGGGGCCAACGTCCTGACTTTC
TRBV2,15,-,TRBJ2-1,-,CASSEASHGVAEQFF,TGTGCCAGCAGTGAAGCTAGTCACGGGGTAGCTGAGCAGTTCTTC
TRBV4-3,16,-,TRBJ2-5,-,CASSQDLGESQETQYF,TGCGCCAGCAGCCAAGACTTAGGGGAATCTCAAGAGACCCAGTACTTC
TRBV6-6,13,TRBD1,TRBJ2-7,-,CASRRTGGDEQYF,TGTGCCAGCAGGCGGACAGGGGGCGACGAGCAGTACTTC
TRBV19,14,-,TRBJ1-2,-,CASSPQGSRLSYTF,TGTGCCAGTAGTCCCCAAGGATCCAGGCTTAGCTACACCTTC
TRBV28,15,-,TRBJ1-4,-,CASSLSGVTNEKLFF,TGTGCCAGCAGTTTATCGGGGGTAACTAATGAAAAACTGTTTTTT
TRBV5-4,13,TRBD1,TRBJ1-2,-,CASSSGQNYGYTF,TGTGCCAGCAGCTCGGGACAGAACTATGGCTACACCTTC
TRBV10-1,16,-,TRBJ1-2,-,CASSEYTGSPLYGYTF,TGCGCCAGCAGTGAGTATACAGGGAGTCCCCTCTATGGCTACACCTTC
TRBV14,11,-,TRBJ2-5,-,CASSQGGVQYF,TGTGCCAGCAGCCAGGGAGGAGTCCAGTACTTC
TRBV7-2,12,TRBD1,TRBJ2-7,-,CASSLKQGEQYF,TGTGCCAGCAGCTTAAAACAGGGGGAGCAGTACTTC
TRBV2,14,TRBD1,TRBJ1-1,few,CASSVGQGSTEAFF,TGTGCCAGCAGTGTGGGACAGGGTAGCACTGAAGCTTTCTTT
TRBV11-2,12,-,TRBJ1-2,-,CASSFTNYGYTF,TGTGCCAGCAGCTTCACTAACTATGGCTACACCTTC
TRBV7-2,13,TRBD1,TRBJ1-1,-,CASSGTGYTEAFF,TGTGCCAGCAGTGGGACAGGGTACACTGAAGCTTTCTTT
TRBV7-9,15,TRBD1,TRBJ2-3,few,CASSARTGDGDTQYF,TGTGCCAGCAGCGCGAGGACAGGGGACGGAGATACGCAGTATTTT
TRBV19,14,-,TRBJ1-3,-,CASRPPGPGNTIYF,TGTGCCAGTAGGCCCCCAGGGCCTGGAAACACCATATATTTT
TRBV9,15,TRBD2,TRBJ2-7,-,CASSPWTSGGKEQYF,TGTGCCAGCAGCCCCTGGACTAGCGGGGGGAAGGAGCAGTACTTC
TRBV15,14,-,TRBJ2-7,-,CATSRARGTYEQYF,TGTGCCACCAGCAGAGCCAGGGGTACTTACGAGCAGTACTTC
TRBV9,13,TRBD1,TRBJ2-3,-,CASTRTGGDTQYF,TGTGCCAGCACCCGGACAGGGGGAGATACGCAGTATTTT
TRBV4-1,18,TRBD1,TRBJ1-3,-,CASSPPGTGRRSGNTIYF,TGCGCCAGCAGCCCTCCCGGGACAGGGAGGCGCTCTGGAAACACCATATATTTT
TRBV6-5,14,TRBD1,TRBJ1-1,-,CASKPGQMNTEAFF,TGTGCCTCGAAGCCGGGACAGATGAACACTGAAGCTTTCTTT
TRBV10-1,15,TRBD2,TRBJ2-3,-,CASSEGLAGEDTQYF,TGCGCCAGCAGTGAGGGACTAGCGGGGGAGGATACGCAGTATTTT
TRBV6-5,13,-,TRBJ1-6,few,CASRATGNSPLHF,TGTGCCAGCAGAGCCACAGGGAATTCACCCCTCCACTTT
TRBV4-1,14,-,TRBJ2-3,-,CASSRTGSSDTQYF,TGCGCCAGCAGCCGTACAGGGAGCTCGGATACGCAGTATTTT
TRBV7-8,14,-,TRBJ1-3,-,CASSLGDRGNTIYF,TGTGCCAGCAGCTTAGGTGACAGGGGAAACACCATATATTTT
TRBV18,13,-,TRBJ1-2,-,CASSPTENYGYTF,TGTGCCAGCTCACCGACAGAAAACTATGGCTACACCTTC
TRBV2,15,-,TRBJ2-2,-,CASSEEVTAPGELFF,TGTGCCAGCAGTGAAGAGGTGACAGCCCCCGGGGAGCTGTTTTTT
TRBV15,18,TRBD2,TRBJ2-4,-,CATSREWEGLGTKNIQYF,TGTGCCACCAGCAGAGAGTGGGAGGGGTTGGGAACCAAAAACATTCAGTACTTC
TRBV4-3,18,TRBD2,TRBJ2-5,-,CASSPRTSGGAIGETQYF,TGCGCCAGCAGCCCGAGGACTAGCGGGGGGGCTATCGGAGAGACCCAGTACTTC